Listed below are T cell receptor beta chains from one sample, sequenced in a study of T-cell reconstitution after alpha-beta-depleted transplantation in children. MiXCR was run by TCRdb on the PCR reads, yielding one entry per CDR3 protein. Of under 35,000 distinct CDR3 sequences in the sample, roughly 6% were seen once. Sample: PBMCs, mostly from graft donor cells, taken 180 days after TCRalphabeta/CD19-depleted stem cell transplant. All receptors come from a male patient between 5 and 17 years old who had a stem cell transplant for acute myeloid leukemia, so the T cells may come from the graft donor. The CDR3 runs from the conserved cysteine through the conserved F or W. Each record gives: clone size, D gene, V gene, J gene, CDR3 length, CDR3 protein, CDR3 DNA. The D gene is left open where the match is weak. Some rows mark clone size as missing; the rest say once, few, many or name a class of expanded clone.

size: many; D: -; V: TRBV5-6; J: TRBJ2-1; length: 17; CDR3: CASSLVPTGTTGNEQFF; DNA: TGTGCCAGCAGCTTGGTTCCCACGGGGACAACGGGAAATGAGCAGTTCTTC
size: many; D: -; V: TRBV3-1; J: TRBJ1-6; length: 17; CDR3: CASSQDWAASYNSPLHF; DNA: TGTGCCAGCAGCCAAGATTGGGCAGCCTCCTATAATTCACCCCTCCACTTT
size: many; D: TRBD1; V: TRBV15; J: TRBJ1-4; length: 14; CDR3: CATRDRPGSEKLFF; DNA: TGTGCCACCAGGGACAGGCCCGGGTCTGAAAAACTGTTTTTT
size: many; D: -; V: TRBV2; J: TRBJ1-4; length: 13; CDR3: CASIRGSGEKLFF; DNA: TGTGCCAGCATACGAGGGAGTGGGGAAAAACTGTTTTTT
size: medium-sized; D: -; V: TRBV20-1; J: TRBJ1-1; length: 15; CDR3: CSATGWGSMNTEAFF; DNA: TGCAGTGCTACGGGGTGGGGCAGCATGAACACTGAAGCTTTCTTT
size: many; D: -; V: TRBV27; J: TRBJ1-6; length: 16; CDR3: CATTLEGSRYNSPLHF; DNA: TGTGCCACCACCCTAGAAGGATCGAGGTATAATTCACCCCTCCACTTT
size: many; D: -; V: TRBV27; J: TRBJ1-1; length: 13; CDR3: CASRVPLGTEAFF; DNA: TGTGCCAGCAGGGTACCCTTGGGGACTGAAGCTTTCTTT
size: many; D: TRBD2; V: TRBV20-1; J: TRBJ2-7; length: 16; CDR3: CSARGPTSGRLDEQYF; DNA: TGCAGTGCTAGAGGACCCACTAGCGGGAGGCTAGACGAGCAGTACTTC
size: many; D: -; V: TRBV7-2; J: TRBJ2-7; length: 12; CDR3: CASSLVDREQYF; DNA: TGTGCCAGCAGCTTAGTGGACCGTGAGCAGTACTTC
size: -; D: -; V: TRBV7-1; J: TRBJ1-1; length: 19; CDR3: CASSSRRTGQTVGDTEAFF; DNA: TGTGCCAGCAGCTCTCGCCGCACAGGACAGACAGTGGGGGACACTGAAGCTTTCTTT
size: many; D: -; V: TRBV5-5; J: TRBJ1-3; length: 15; CDR3: CASSLVGFSGNTIYF; DNA: TGTGCCAGCAGCTTGGTGGGGTTCTCTGGAAACACCATATATTTT
size: -; D: -; V: TRBV7-9; J: TRBJ2-7; length: 13; CDR3: CASTRGTRYEQYF; DNA: TGTGCCAGCACCCGGGGGACTCGCTACGAGCAGTACTTC
size: medium-sized; D: -; V: TRBV3-1; J: TRBJ2-2; length: 13; CDR3: CASSLSSSGELFF; DNA: TGTGCCAGCAGCTTATCTAGCTCCGGGGAGCTGTTTTTT
size: many; D: -; V: TRBV6-6; J: TRBJ1-1; length: 15; CDR3: CASSYSAWGMDEAFF; DNA: TGTGCCAGCAGTTACTCGGCCTGGGGGATGGATGAAGCTTTCTTT
size: many; D: TRBD1; V: TRBV9; J: TRBJ2-7; length: 15; CDR3: CASSAQQGASYEQYF; DNA: TGTGCCAGCAGCGCCCAACAGGGGGCGTCCTACGAGCAGTACTTC
size: many; D: TRBD2; V: TRBV28; J: TRBJ2-1; length: 13; CDR3: CASSLTSGRDWFF; DNA: TGTGCCAGCAGTTTGACTAGCGGGAGGGATTGGTTCTTC
size: many; D: TRBD2; V: TRBV27; J: TRBJ2-1; length: 17; CDR3: CASILRGPAGVQSEQFF; DNA: TGTGCCAGCATCCTAAGGGGCCCAGCGGGGGTACAAAGTGAGCAGTTCTTC
size: many; D: -; V: TRBV29-1; J: TRBJ2-3; length: 14; CDR3: CSVEVYRAADTQYF; DNA: TGCAGCGTTGAGGTGTACAGGGCCGCAGATACGCAGTATTTT
size: -; D: TRBD2; V: TRBV20-1; J: TRBJ2-2; length: 15; CDR3: CSARAGGSGTGELFF; DNA: TGCAGTGCTAGAGCTGGCGGGAGCGGCACCGGGGAGCTGTTTTTT
size: -; D: -; V: TRBV3-1; J: TRBJ2-1; length: 18; CDR3: CAFCCLSGSGSRYNEQFF; DNA: TGTGCCTTCTGCTGTCTCTCCGGGAGCGGTAGTAGGTACAATGAGCAGTTCTTC
size: many; D: -; V: TRBV5-1; J: TRBJ2-1; length: 14; CDR3: CASSLGLIGNEQFF; DNA: TGCGCCAGCAGCTTGGGGCTGATTGGCAATGAGCAGTTCTTC
size: many; D: -; V: TRBV4-3; J: TRBJ1-1; length: 16; CDR3: CASSQALRAVNTEAFF; DNA: TGCGCCAGCAGCCAAGCCCTCAGGGCCGTGAACACTGAAGCTTTCTTT
size: many; D: -; V: TRBV3-1; J: TRBJ2-3; length: 12; CDR3: CASSRSATQHYF; DNA: TGTGCCAGCAGCCGTAGCGCGACCCAGCACTATTTT
size: many; D: TRBD1; V: TRBV6-2/TRBV6-3; J: TRBJ2-2; length: 14; CDR3: CASRRDRNTGELFF; DNA: TGTGCCAGCAGACGGGACAGAAACACCGGGGAGCTGTTTTTT
size: -; D: TRBD2; V: TRBV5-5; J: TRBJ2-3; length: 17; CDR3: CASSLFPAGALGDTQYF; DNA: TGTGCCAGCAGCTTGTTCCCAGCGGGGGCGCTCGGGGATACGCAGTATTTT
size: many; D: TRBD1; V: TRBV7-6; J: TRBJ2-5; length: 15; CDR3: CASSNTGGSQETQYF; DNA: TGTGCCAGCAGCAATACAGGGGGCTCCCAAGAGACCCAGTACTTC
size: many; D: -; V: TRBV11-2; J: TRBJ1-2; length: 13; CDR3: CASSPGPNYGYTF; DNA: TGTGCCAGCAGCCCGGGACCGAACTATGGCTACACCTTC
size: many; D: -; V: TRBV6-1; J: TRBJ1-4; length: 13; CDR3: CASRGGVNEKLFF; DNA: TGTGCCAGCAGAGGAGGGGTTAATGAAAAACTGTTTTTT
size: many; D: -; V: TRBV18; J: TRBJ1-1; length: 14; CDR3: CASSPTQGDTEAFF; DNA: TGTGCCAGCTCACCGACGCAAGGTGACACTGAAGCTTTCTTT